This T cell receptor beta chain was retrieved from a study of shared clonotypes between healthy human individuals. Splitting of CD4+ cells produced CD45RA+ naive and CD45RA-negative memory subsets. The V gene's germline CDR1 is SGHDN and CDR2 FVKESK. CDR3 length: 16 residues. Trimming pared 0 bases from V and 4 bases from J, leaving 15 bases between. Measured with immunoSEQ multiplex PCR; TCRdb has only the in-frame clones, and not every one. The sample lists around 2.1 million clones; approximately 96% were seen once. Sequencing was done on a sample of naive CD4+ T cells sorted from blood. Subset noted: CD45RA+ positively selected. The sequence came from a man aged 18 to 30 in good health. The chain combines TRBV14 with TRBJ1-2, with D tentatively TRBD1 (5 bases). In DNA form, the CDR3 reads TGTGCCAGCAGCCAAGAAAATTCTGCAGGGCTCTATGGCTACACCTTC. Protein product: CASSQENSAGLYGYTF.